These T cell receptor beta chains were read from a single sample in a study of T cells in Graves' hyperthyroidism and ophthalmopathy. Via MiXCR, TCRdb re-called the multiplex PCR reads, giving one row per CDR3 protein. There are 550,000 to 650,000 distinct CDR3 sequences in the sample; around 13% occur only once, and 5.5% to 7.5% lies in the top ten. The sample taken for sequencing was blood. All receptors derive from a woman under 40 with Graves' hyperthyroidism that later progressed to Graves' ophthalmopathy. The CDR3 runs from the conserved cysteine through the conserved F or W. The D gene is left open where the match is weak. Clone sizes are given selectively: once, few, many, or a class where the clone is expanded.

cdr3_aa cdr3_nt j_call clone_size v_call cdr3_length d_call
CASSFGRSNQPQHF TGTGCCAGCAGTTTTGGGAGGAGTAATCAGCCCCAGCATTTT TRBJ1-5 many TRBV12-3/TRBV12-4 14 .
CASSRGTAQNIQYF TGTGCCAGCAGCCGGGGGACAGCCCAAAACATTCAGTACTTC TRBJ2-4 . TRBV3-1 14 TRBD1
CASLRSRDRAYNEQFF TGTGCCAGTCTTAGGTCCCGGGACAGGGCCTACAATGAGCAGTTCTTC TRBJ2-1 many TRBV27 16 TRBD1
CSARPGRDRQYEQYF TGCAGTGCTAGACCTGGCCGGGATCGCCAATACGAGCAGTACTTC TRBJ2-7 few TRBV20-1 15 .
CASRADLAYNPPLHF TGTGCCAGCAGGGCGGACTTGGCCTATAATCCACCCCTCCACTTT TRBJ1-6 . TRBV7-2 15 .
CASSGSSANYGYTF TGTGCCAGCAGTGGCAGCAGCGCTAACTATGGCTACACCTTC TRBJ1-2 many TRBV2 14 .
CASGLGGLAKNIQYF TGTGCCAGCGGCTTAGGGGGCCTAGCCAAAAACATTCAGTACTTC TRBJ2-4 . TRBV7-6 15 TRBD1
CVTSRDRGKNQPQHF TGTGTCACCAGCAGAGATAGAGGCAAAAATCAGCCCCAGCATTTT TRBJ1-5 . TRBV15 15 .
CASSFRVLGNQPQHF TGTGCCAGCAGTTTCAGGGTGTTGGGCAATCAGCCCCAGCATTTT TRBJ1-5 many TRBV28 15 .
CASTPGGTGRKMYF TGTGCCAGCACCCCCGGGGGGACAGGGCGGAAGATGTACTTC TRBJ2-5 few TRBV28 14 TRBD1
CASSAYPTRGGAYNEQFF TGTGCCAGCAGCGCCTACCCGACTAGGGGGGGCGCCTACAATGAGCAGTTCTTC TRBJ2-1 many TRBV11-2 18 .
CASSRDKDTQYF TGCGCCAGCAGCCGAGACAAGGATACGCAGTATTTT TRBJ2-3 many TRBV4-3 12 .
CASSVATSGTDTQYF TGTGCCAGCAGCGTAGCAACTAGCGGGACAGATACGCAGTATTTT TRBJ2-3 few TRBV9 15 TRBD2
CASSVGGVGSYEQYF TGTGCCAGCAGCGTCGGGGGGGTCGGTTCCTACGAGCAGTACTTC TRBJ2-7 many TRBV9 15 TRBD2
CASSWMGQGEGDTQYF TGTGCCAGCAGCTGGATGGGACAGGGAGAAGGAGATACGCAGTATTTT TRBJ2-3 . TRBV7-6 16 TRBD1
CASSRGRNYNEQFF TGTGCCAGCAGCCGCGGACGGAACTACAATGAGCAGTTCTTC TRBJ2-1 many TRBV27 14 .
CATSVALTGGPKTQYF TGTGCCACCAGTGTCGCCCTCACAGGGGGACCGAAGACCCAGTACTTC TRBJ2-5 many TRBV24-1 16 TRBD1
CASSIYRQENTEAFF TGTGCCAGCAGCATCTACAGACAGGAGAACACTGAAGCTTTCTTT TRBJ1-1 many TRBV5-4 15 .
CASSPKADPFF TGTGCCAGCAGCCCTAAGGCAGACCCTTTCTTT TRBJ1-1 many TRBV7-3 11 .
CASSQDRQGGNNEQFF TGTGCCAGCAGCCAAGATCGTCAGGGGGGGAACAATGAGCAGTTCTTC TRBJ2-1 few TRBV4-2 16 .
CSARSRGQTEAFF TGCAGTGCTAGATCGCGGGGGCAAACTGAAGCTTTCTTT TRBJ1-1 many TRBV20-1 13 .
CASSLAGDHWNTEAFF TGCGCCAGCAGCTTGGCCGGGGACCACTGGAACACTGAAGCTTTCTTT TRBJ1-1 . TRBV5-1 16 .
CASSGIESEQFF TGTGCCAGCAGTGGCATAGAAAGTGAGCAGTTCTTC TRBJ2-1 . TRBV6-1 12 .
CASKRSQETQYF TGTGCCAGCAAGCGGTCCCAAGAGACCCAGTACTTC TRBJ2-5 many TRBV2 12 .
CASSYPGQGGNTEAFF TGTGCCAGCAGTTACCCGGGACAGGGTGGGAACACTGAAGCTTTCTTT TRBJ1-1 . TRBV6-5 16 TRBD1
CASSFGGSSDTQYF TGTGCCAGCAGTTTCGGCGGGAGCTCGGATACGCAGTATTTT TRBJ2-3 many TRBV12-3/TRBV12-4 14 TRBD2
CASSWGLMNTEAFF TGTGCCAGCTCATGGGGGCTCATGAACACTGAAGCTTTCTTT TRBJ1-1 . TRBV18 14 .
CASTLGTGLDQPQHF TGTGCCAGTACCCTGGGGACAGGGTTGGATCAGCCCCAGCATTTT TRBJ1-5 many TRBV19 15 TRBD1
CASSSEIGSYEQYF TGTGCCAGCAGCTCGGAGATAGGTTCCTACGAGCAGTACTTC TRBJ2-7 many TRBV7-2 14 .
CASSRRGLADIYNEQFF TGTGCCAGCAGTCGGAGGGGGCTAGCGGACATCTACAATGAGCAGTTCTTC TRBJ2-1 many TRBV11-3 17 .
CASSYQNTGVEGYTF TGTGCCAGCAGTTACCAGAACACGGGGGTTGAAGGCTACACCTTC TRBJ1-2 few TRBV6-5 15 .
CASSLTPSKGYEQYF TGTGCCAGCAGTCTGACTCCTTCTAAGGGTTACGAGCAGTACTTC TRBJ2-7 many TRBV12-3/TRBV12-4 15 .
CASSPGQSTETQYF TGTGCCAGCTCACCGGGACAATCGACCGAGACCCAGTACTTC TRBJ2-5 many TRBV18 14 .
CASSRDENPHNEQFF TGTGCCAGCAGTCGGGACGAGAACCCTCACAATGAGCAGTTCTTC TRBJ2-1 many TRBV3-1 15 .
CASSRPGQSNTEAFF TGTGCCAGTAGTAGGCCGGGACAATCGAACACTGAAGCTTTCTTT TRBJ1-1 . TRBV19 15 .
CASSLQIGDEQFF TGTGCCAGCAGCCTCCAGATAGGGGATGAGCAGTTCTTC TRBJ2-1 . TRBV14 13 .
CASSPRDLMNTEAFF TGTGCCAGCTCACCGAGAGATCTTATGAACACTGAAGCTTTCTTT TRBJ1-1 many TRBV18 15 .
CASNGRVSEQFF TGTGCCAGTAACGGGAGGGTGAGTGAGCAGTTCTTC TRBJ2-1 few TRBV19 12 TRBD2
CASSEAWRVFPGELFF TGTGCCAGCAGTGAAGCGTGGAGAGTATTTCCCGGGGAGCTGTTTTTT TRBJ2-2 few TRBV6-1 16 .
CASSFGGLGNQPQHF TGTGCCAGCAGCTTCGGCGGGTTAGGCAATCAGCCCCAGCATTTT TRBJ1-5 . TRBV7-8 15 .
CASKAGRSPESEKLFF TGTGCCAGCAAGGCAGGGAGGTCCCCAGAAAGTGAAAAACTGTTTTTT TRBJ1-4 many TRBV27 16 .
CASRNGQSASYEQYF TGTGCCAGCCGAAATGGACAGTCTGCCTCCTACGAGCAGTACTTC TRBJ2-7 many TRBV28 15 .
CSAYSTDTQYF TGCAGTGCTTACAGCACAGATACGCAGTATTTT TRBJ2-3 many TRBV20-1 11 .
CSAQIGTSGTYEQYF TGCAGCGCCCAGATCGGGACTAGCGGAACCTACGAGCAGTACTTC TRBJ2-7 . TRBV29-1 15 TRBD2
CASSPQSGETQYF TGTGCCAGCAGTCCGCAGTCGGGAGAGACCCAGTACTTC TRBJ2-5 many TRBV12-3/TRBV12-4 13 .
CAWSVGLTSSGANVLTF TGTGCCTGGAGTGTAGGACTCACAAGCTCTGGGGCCAACGTCCTGACTTTC TRBJ2-6 . TRBV30 17 .
CASSLTDYEQYF TGCGCCAGCAGCTTGACAGACTACGAGCAGTACTTC TRBJ2-7 many TRBV5-1 12 .
CSAREDEQYF TGCAGTGCTAGGGAAGACGAGCAGTACTTC TRBJ2-7 . TRBV20-1 10 .
CASSQDLGQAYNEQFF TGTGCCAGCAGCCAAGATCTGGGACAGGCTTACAATGAGCAGTTCTTC TRBJ2-1 . TRBV14 16 TRBD1
CASARLEGSTDTQYF TGTGCCTCCGCCAGGTTGGAGGGAAGCACAGATACGCAGTATTTT TRBJ2-3 . TRBV6-1 15 .
CAISEGAGVSYEQYF TGTGCCATCAGTGAGGGGGCGGGAGTTAGCTACGAGCAGTACTTC TRBJ2-7 many TRBV10-3 15 TRBD2
CSARETTLFKNIQYF TGCAGTGCTAGAGAAACTACCCTTTTCAAAAACATTCAGTACTTC TRBJ2-4 many TRBV20-1 15 .
CASSPNHGLVRHEQFF TGTGCCAGCAGCCCTAATCACGGACTAGTACGGCATGAGCAGTTCTTC TRBJ2-1 . TRBV7-3 16 TRBD2
CASSFGGPGELFF TGTGCCAGCAGTTTCGGGGGGCCCGGGGAGCTGTTTTTT TRBJ2-2 many TRBV28 13 .
CASSEGWTEAFF TGTGCCAGCAGTGAAGGATGGACTGAAGCTTTCTTT TRBJ1-1 many TRBV2 12 .